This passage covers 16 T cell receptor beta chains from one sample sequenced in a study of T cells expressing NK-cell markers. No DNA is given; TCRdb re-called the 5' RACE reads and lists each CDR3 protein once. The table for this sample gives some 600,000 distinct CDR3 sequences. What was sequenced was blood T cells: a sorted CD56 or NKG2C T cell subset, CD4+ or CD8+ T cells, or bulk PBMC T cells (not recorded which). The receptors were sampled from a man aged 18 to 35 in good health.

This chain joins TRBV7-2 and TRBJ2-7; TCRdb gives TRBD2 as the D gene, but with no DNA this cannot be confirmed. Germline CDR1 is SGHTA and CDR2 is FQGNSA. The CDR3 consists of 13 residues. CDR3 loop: CASSLTSTGEQYF.

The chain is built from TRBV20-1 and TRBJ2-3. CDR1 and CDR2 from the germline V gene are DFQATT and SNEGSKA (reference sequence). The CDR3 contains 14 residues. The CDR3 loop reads CSANVRGSTDTQYF.

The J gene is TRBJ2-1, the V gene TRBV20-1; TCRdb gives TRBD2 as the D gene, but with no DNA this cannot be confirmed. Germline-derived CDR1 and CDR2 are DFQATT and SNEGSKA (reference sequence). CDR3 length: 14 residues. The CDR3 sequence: CSAPPSGLYNEQFF.

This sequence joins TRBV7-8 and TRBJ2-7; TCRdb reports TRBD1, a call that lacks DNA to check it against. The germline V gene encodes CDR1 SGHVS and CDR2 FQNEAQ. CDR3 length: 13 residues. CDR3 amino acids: CASSISWGNEQYF.

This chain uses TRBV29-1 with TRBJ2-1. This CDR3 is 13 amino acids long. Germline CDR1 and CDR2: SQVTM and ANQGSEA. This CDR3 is CSVQTSSYNEQFF.

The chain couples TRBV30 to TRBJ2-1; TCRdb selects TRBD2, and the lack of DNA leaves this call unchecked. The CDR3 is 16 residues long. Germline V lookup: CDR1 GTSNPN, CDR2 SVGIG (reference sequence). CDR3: CAWRPISGGTYNEQFF. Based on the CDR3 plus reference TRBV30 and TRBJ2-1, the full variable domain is SQTIHQWPATLVQPVGSPLSLECTVEGTSNPNLYWYRQAAGRGLQLLFYSVGIGQISSEVPQNLSASRPQDRQFILSSKKLLLSDSGFYLCAWRPISGGTYNEQFFGPGTRLTVL.

CDR3 protein: CASSPKSGGKETQYF. J is TRBJ2-5 and V is TRBV18; the TCRdb D gene call, TRBD2, has no DNA to confirm it. The CDR3 runs 15 residues. CDR1 KGHSH and CDR2 LQKENI come from the germline V gene.

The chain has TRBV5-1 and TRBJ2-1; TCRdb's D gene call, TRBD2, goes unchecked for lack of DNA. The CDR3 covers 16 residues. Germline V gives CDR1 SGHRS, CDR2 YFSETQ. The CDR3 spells CASSLGEGGPYNEQFF.

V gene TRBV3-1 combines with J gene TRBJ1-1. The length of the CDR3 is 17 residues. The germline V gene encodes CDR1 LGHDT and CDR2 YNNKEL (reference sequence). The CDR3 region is CASSHELTARMNTEAFF.

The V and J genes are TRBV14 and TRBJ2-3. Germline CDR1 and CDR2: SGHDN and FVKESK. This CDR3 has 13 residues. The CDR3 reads CASSQRNPDTQYF.

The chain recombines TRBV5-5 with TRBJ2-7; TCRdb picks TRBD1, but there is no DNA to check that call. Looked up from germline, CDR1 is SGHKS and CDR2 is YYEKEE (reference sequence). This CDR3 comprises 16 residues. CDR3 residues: CASSPSQGTISYEQYF.

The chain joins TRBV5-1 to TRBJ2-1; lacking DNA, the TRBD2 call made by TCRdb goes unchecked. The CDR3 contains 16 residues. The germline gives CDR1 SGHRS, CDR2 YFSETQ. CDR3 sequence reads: CASSSDLAGDYNEQFF.

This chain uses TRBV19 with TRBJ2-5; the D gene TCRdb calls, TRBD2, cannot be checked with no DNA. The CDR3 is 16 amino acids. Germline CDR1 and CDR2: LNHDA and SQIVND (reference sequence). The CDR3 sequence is CASSIGLAGAAETQYF. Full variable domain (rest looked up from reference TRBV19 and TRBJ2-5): DGGITQSPKYLFRKEGQNVTLSCEQNLNHDAMYWYRQDPGQGLRLIYYSQIVNDFQKGDIAEGYSVSREKKESFPLTVTSAQKNPTAFYLCASSIGLAGAAETQYFGPGTRLLVL.

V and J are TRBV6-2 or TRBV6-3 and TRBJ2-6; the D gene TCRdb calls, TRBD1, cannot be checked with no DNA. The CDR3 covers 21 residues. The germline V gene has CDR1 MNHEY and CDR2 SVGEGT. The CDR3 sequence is CASSRPSLPGPSSSGANVLTF.

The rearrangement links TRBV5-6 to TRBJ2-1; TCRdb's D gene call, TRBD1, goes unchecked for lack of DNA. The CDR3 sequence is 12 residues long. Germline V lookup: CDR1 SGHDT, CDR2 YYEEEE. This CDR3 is CASSLIGGGQFF.

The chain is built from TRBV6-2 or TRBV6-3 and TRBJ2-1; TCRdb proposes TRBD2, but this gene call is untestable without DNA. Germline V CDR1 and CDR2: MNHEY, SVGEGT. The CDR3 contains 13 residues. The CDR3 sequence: CASLSTRVNEQFF.